The entry below gives a single TCR beta chain sequence along with its context. Sequenced by immunoSEQ multiplex PCR; TCRdb stores in-frame clones only, minus some. The sample shows approximately 93,000 clones, roughly nine tenths of them seen only once. This specimen belongs to a study of control samples from healthy donors and cancer patients. The CDR3 covers 14 residues. Trimming stripped 2 bases from V and 4 bases from J, with 11 bases between. Germline V gives CDR1 SEHNR, CDR2 FQNEAQ (reference sequence). This chain uses TRBV7-9 with TRBJ1-1; D is possibly TRBD1 (6 bases). The clonotype was recovered from a woman between 50 and 59 years old with colorectal cancer. Sequenced sample: PBMCs. CDR3 sequence reads: CASSLTQGSTEAFF. DNA for the CDR3: TGTGCCAGCAGCTTAACCCAGGGGAGCACTGAAGCTTTCTTT.